This T cell receptor (beta chain) was sequenced during a study of blood T cell repertoires in COVID-19. As processed by the authors: Amplification of reference gene primers provided the estimated nucleated cell counts. Data came from immunoSEQ multiplex PCR; TCRdb stores just in-frame clones and leaves some out. That table supplies the V and J calls and clone size; D and trimming were determined from the DNA. The data hold about 170,000 clones, with approximately 80% observed a single time. This clone was seen once. The CDR3 has 14 residues. Per the germline V gene, CDR1 is SEHNR and CDR2 is FQNEAQ (reference sequence). Germline trimming cut 7 bases from V and 7 bases from J; bases unmatched to any gene: 11. In terms of age and location, participants ranged from about 18 to 90 years and lived in around 22 US areas. Cohorts were assigned according to the clinical history that participants reported. Recovered status applied to Cohort 3 donors who had two consecutive negative PCRs. It also applied to those with clearance or with symptom resolution.

The clonotype originates from a man aged 50-60 years who had recovered from COVID-19. The gene calls are TRBV7-9 and TRBJ2-5; 8 nucleotides align to TRBD2. The sample was PBMCs or T cells enriched from blood (not recorded which). CDR3 loop: CASTPEGLAGTQYF. CDR3 DNA: TGTGCCAGCACCCCAGAGGGGCTAGCGGGGACCCAGTACTTC.